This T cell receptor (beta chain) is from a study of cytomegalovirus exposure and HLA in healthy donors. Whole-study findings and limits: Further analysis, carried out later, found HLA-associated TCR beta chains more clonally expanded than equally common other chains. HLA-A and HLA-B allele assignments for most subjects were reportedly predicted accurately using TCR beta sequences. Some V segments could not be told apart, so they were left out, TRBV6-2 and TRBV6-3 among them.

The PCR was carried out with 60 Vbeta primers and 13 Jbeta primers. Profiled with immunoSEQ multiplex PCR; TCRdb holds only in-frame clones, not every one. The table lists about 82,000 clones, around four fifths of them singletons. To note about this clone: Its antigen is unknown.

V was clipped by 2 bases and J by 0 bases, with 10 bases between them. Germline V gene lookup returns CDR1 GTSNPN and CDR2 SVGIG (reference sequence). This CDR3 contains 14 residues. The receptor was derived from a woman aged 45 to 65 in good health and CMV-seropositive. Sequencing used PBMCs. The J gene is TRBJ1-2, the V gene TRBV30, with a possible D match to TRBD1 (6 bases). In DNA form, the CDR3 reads TGTGCCTGGAGTCGGACAGTTTCTAACTATGGCTACACCTTC. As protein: CAWSRTVSNYGYTF.